This T cell receptor beta chain was retrieved from a study of cytomegalovirus exposure and HLA in healthy donors (dated by TCRdb to about 2017). For context, the study as a whole: An earlier analysis of roughly 570 of the donors reported around 280 Gb of sequence data and 117 million unique TCR beta sequences obtained from roughly 170 million T cells. The study was designed to test whether signatures of past pathogen exposure could be identified by cataloging public T cell receptors. In addition to the first cohort of 650 to 800 subjects, a separate validation cohort of 120 different subjects was used. HLA typing covered class I and class II loci at four-digit resolution. To predict cytomegalovirus infection status, the study combined high-throughput TCR immunosequencing, statistical association of individual TCRs with disease status, and machine learning. Donor age, sex, ethnicity and CMV serostatus were collected together with the repertoire data. The study profiled the T cell repertoires of some 610 subjects by immunosequencing and related them to cytomegalovirus serostatus. Among about 410 genotyped donors of the cohort, an average of about 220,000 unique TCR beta nucleotide sequences was sequenced per donor, of which approximately 19% were non-productive. A later genetic analysis took genome-wide SNP genotypes for about 60% of the roughly 670 donors and used that subset as a discovery cohort. Every discovery cohort repertoire had been produced on one sequencing platform. Roughly 320 gigabases of sequencing data and around 80 million unique TCR sequences made up an early release that covered fewer than 650 HLA-typed donors. Roughly five DR-DQ haplotypes were handled as single units for association and clustering because linkage in the cohort was strong. An earlier analysis of fewer than 750 of the donors used high-throughput TCR beta sequencing to judge whether each TCR beta V gene segment behaved as functional or pseudogenic. The number of donors typed differed by locus, with roughly 629-640 for A, B, C, DRB1 and DQB1, 522 for DQA1, nearly 610 for DPA1, and about 450 for DPB1. Among the roughly 380 genotyped donors, more than 70% belonged to the genetic ancestry cluster associated with self-reported Caucasian donors. To study patterns of TCR occurrence, a later analysis re-analyzed previously published TCR beta repertoires from several hundred donors and added high-resolution HLA genotyping. The later analysis used no new phenotypic data to find candidate immune exposures, relying instead on TCR beta sequences and their occurrence across donors. The study at large found these results: Immune exposure information for the cohort was limited to CMV serostatus. Most TCR sequences were seen in very few donors, while some public TCRs were found in many individuals. HLA typing was unavailable for some donors at each locus, so association tests used only the typed subset. The classifier was reported to diagnose cytomegalovirus status with high specificity and sensitivity in both the original and validation cohorts. Some IMGT-functional V segments, including TRBV6-2 and TRBV6-3, could not be distinguished by the 87-base-pair reads and were therefore excluded. An association between a missense DCLRE1C variant and V-gene and J-gene trimming of TCR beta chains was found in a later genetic analysis and replicated in an independent cohort. A further reported finding was that TCR beta sequences accurately predicted the HLA-A and HLA-B alleles for most subjects in the first cohort. The sequencing pipeline was judged likely to have produced a cluster of highly shared sequence variants as a technical artifact. Strong co-occurrence of HLA alleles, especially DR and DQ, made assigning TCR associations to individual alleles difficult. According to a later analysis, TCR association rates differed among HLA loci, with DRB1 alleles showing the most associated TCRs and HLA-C alleles showing the fewest. In a later analysis, HLA-associated TCR beta chains showed more clonal expansion and lower generation probabilities than non-associated chains that were equally common. The authors suggested that the approach could potentially be generalized to other disease states and immunological phenotypes. Because counts were too low, about 18 rarely observed V segments, including chromosome 9 orphons, were excluded from the earlier analysis of a few hundred of the donors. The presence/absence analyses assumed that sequencing depth was roughly uniform across donors, and that assumption may not be true. In an earlier analysis of some 500 of the donors, most TCR beta V segments appeared in productive rearrangements about 87% or about 30% of the time, broadly matching IMGT annotations. Most CMV-associated TCR beta chains appeared to be HLA-restricted in a later analysis, and the HLA associations seemed to be driven largely by CMV exposure. Only TCR beta chains were sequenced in this cohort, and the absence of alpha or paired-chain data limited detectable features. A later analysis reported that several top co-occurrence clusters appeared linked to parvovirus B19, influenza, CMV and Epstein-Barr virus. Linkage disequilibrium might explain the correlated functional status among segregating V segments, but an unknown experimental factor could not be excluded. In a later analysis, about 16,000 TCR beta sequences were associated with specific HLA alleles at a false discovery rate of 0.05. The study listed 150 to 200 TCR beta chains as associated with cytomegalovirus. According to a later genetic analysis, donors in an Asian-associated ancestry cluster had fewer N-insertions in productive TCRs than the roughly 670-donor mean. A few of the identified cytomegalovirus-associated TCR beta chains were confirmed in vitro to be specific for cytomegalovirus antigens.

Libraries came from the immunoSEQ multiplex PCR assay. The multiplex PCR relied on a mix of 60 forward primers for TCR Vbeta segments and 13 reverse primers for TCR Jbeta segments. A multiplex PCR assay on genomic DNA amplified the CDR3 region of rearranged TCR beta genes. The amplified TCR beta libraries were sequenced on the Illumina HiSeq System as 87-base-pair reads. For the original study's pipeline: Across the 700 or so repertoires, a later analysis counted roughly 77 million unique TCR beta chains, roughly 11 million of which were shared by at least two donors. Raw reads were error-corrected and collapsed into unique sequences by a nearest-neighbor algorithm in which closely related sequences were merged to remove PCR and sequencing errors. Alignment of CDR3 sequences to IMGT reference sequences was used to assign V, D and J gene segments. For a sequence to be retained, at least a six-nucleotide match to both a V gene segment and a J gene segment was required. Rearrangements were called productive when the CDR3 lacked stop codons and stayed in frame with V and J; all others were non-productive. Following IMGT convention, CDR3 was defined as the stretch from the second conserved V-encoded cysteine up to the conserved J-encoded phenylalanine. The earlier analysis of about 620 of the donors excluded sequences that lacked an unambiguous match to a single V gene segment. In an earlier analysis of almost 600 of the donors, a V segment was called functional when productive rearrangements were above 56.7%, and segregating when the standard deviation between donors exceeded 5%. A statistical classification framework was built to diagnose cytomegalovirus status from the catalog of TCR beta chain sequences. V and J gene assignment, in a later analysis, came from comparing TCR nucleotide sequences with IMGT/GENE-DB human TR gene sequences. In a later analysis, CDR3 sequences and most-parsimonious VDJ recombination scenarios were assigned using the TCRdist pipeline. In a later analysis, each TCR beta chain was defined by its CDR3 amino acid sequence together with its V-gene family, and reads without a unique V-gene family were excluded. In a later analysis, a few hundred highly shared, low-generation-probability nucleotide sequences were removed to address suspected cross-contamination and a sequencing artifact. In a later analysis, a clonal expansion index was calculated for each public chain from normalized within-repertoire ranks of inferred template counts. Generation probabilities in a later analysis came from a VDJ recombination model fitted to out-of-frame rearrangements, and those results were checked against IGoR. In a later analysis, TCR-TCR, TCR-HLA and TCR-CMV co-occurrence was scored with hypergeometric tests, and a repertoire-size bias correction was applied to TCR pairs. False discovery rates were estimated in a later analysis by permuting HLA or CMV assignments 20 times. In a later analysis, co-occurring TCRs were grouped using DBSCAN, and TCRdist sequence similarity was added for clustering within HLA-allele-positive subsets. Co-occurrence clustering excluded repertoires with fewer than 30,000 or more than 120,000 public chains, plus five with anomalous nucleotide sharing. This is the immuneACCESS table as TCRdb keeps it, with only in-frame sequences that have V and J called. A part of the clones is gone; compared with another copy, unresolved V genes explain less than half, and the rest is unexplained. Clone size and the V and J calls come from that table; the DNA yielded D and trimming. The sample table shows some 91,000 clones, and roughly 80% are seen once. Roughly 7% of the sample comes from the top ten.

Its CDR3 holds 14 amino acids, cysteine through phenylalanine. The read is trimmed to its CDR3 DNA, 42 bases read in frame from base 1. The germline V gene gives CDR1 as SGHTA and CDR2 as FQGNSA. A distance of 14 bases separates the germline ends of V and J, which lose 5 bases and 4 bases respectively. Of note for this clone: Its antigen has not been determined. No base qualities exist here, and no much larger clone lies one base off it.

The cohort comprised fewer than 700 healthy bone marrow donors. Cohort members were all nominally healthy when sampled, although unrecorded immune exposures were likely present. The donor was CMV seropositive and was included in the group of 270 or so seropositive cohort members. A peripheral blood sample was provided by each donor, and peripheral blood mononuclear cells were used for TCR beta sequencing. Genomic DNA extraction from the blood cell samples was performed with the Qiagen DNeasy Blood Extraction Kit. The chain uses TRBV7-2 and TRBJ1-1, and TRBD1 may be the D gene, going by 5 matching bases. The TCR originated in a man in his forties in good health and CMV-seropositive. The sample was PBMCs. CDR3 region: CASSNRRGSTEAFF. The bases read TGTGCCAGCAGCAACAGGCGGGGGAGCACTGAAGCTTTCTTT. Here the CDR3 is joined to the reference TRBV7-2 and TRBJ1-1 genes, and the full variable domain is: GAGVSQSPSNKVTEKGKDVELRCDPISGHTALYWYRQSLGQGLEFLIYFQGNSAPDKSGLPSDRFSAERTGGSVSTLTIQRTQQEDSAVYLCASSNRRGSTEAFFGQGTRLTVV.